The next 8 T cell receptor beta chains were all read from a single sample in a study of blood T cell repertoires in COVID-19. Libraries were prepared by immunoSEQ multiplex PCR; TCRdb keeps only in-frame clonotypes and omits some of them. The table includes about 200,000 clones, roughly 83% detected once. Sample: PBMCs or T cells enriched from blood (not recorded which). Every receptor here comes from a man aged 35 to 55 with acute COVID-19.

J is TRBJ2-7 and V is TRBV27; 7 bases are a match to TRBD1. This CDR3 region has 14 residues. Per germline, CDR1 MNHEY and CDR2 SMNVEV (reference sequence). Germline trimming cut 3 bases from V and 2 bases from J; bases unmatched to any gene: 4. CDR3 sequence (DNA): TGTGCCAGCAGTTTTGGGGACAGAGCCTACGAGCAGTACTTC. Its translation is CASSFGDRAYEQYF.

The CDR3 here is CASSPRRGETQYF. CDR3 nucleotide sequence: TGTGCCAGCAGCCCCCGACGGGGTGAGACCCAGTACTTC. The J gene is TRBJ2-5, the V gene TRBV7-2, with D tentatively TRBD2 (5 bases). This CDR3 contains 13 residues. CDR1 is SGHTA, CDR2 FQGNSA, per germline. Trimming took off 5 bases at V and 5 bases at J, with 12 bases between the two ends.

V is TRBV19 and J is TRBJ2-7; 8 bases are shared with TRBD1. V lost 5 bases, J lost 5 bases, and 5 bases stayed unmatched. This CDR3 is 13 amino acids long. Germline V gene lookup returns CDR1 LNHDA and CDR2 SQIVND (reference sequence). The CDR3 reads CASSPSQGDEQYF. The CDR3 nucleotides read TGTGCCAGTAGTCCATCACAGGGGGACGAGCAGTACTTC. Looking up the rest from reference TRBV19 and TRBJ2-7 gives the full variable domain: DGGITQSPKYLFRKEGQNVTLSCEQNLNHDAMYWYRQDPGQGLRLIYYSQIVNDFQKGDIAEGYSVSREKKESFPLTVTSAQKNPTAFYLCASSPSQGDEQYFGPGTRLTVT.

V is TRBV5-5 and J is TRBJ1-2; tentatively, D is TRBD1 (5 bases). Per germline, CDR1 SGHKS and CDR2 YYEKEE (reference sequence). Trimming removed 4 bases at V and 8 bases at J, with 15 bases between. This CDR3 has 13 amino acids. As DNA, the CDR3 is TGTGCCAGCAGCGTGGGACCGATGGGCGGCTACACCTTC. It codes for CASSVGPMGGYTF.

V is TRBV5-6 and J is TRBJ2-1; 7 nucleotides align to TRBD2. CDR1 and CDR2 (germline): SGHDT, YYEEEE. There are 14 residues in the CDR3. Trimming removed 4 bases from V and 2 bases from J; junction bases left unmatched: 3. The CDR3, as DNA: TGTGCCAGCAGCCCACGGGGGGCCTACAATGAGCAGTTCTTC. It yields the protein CASSPRGAYNEQFF.

The chain has TRBV24-1 and TRBJ2-7, with 7 bases aligning to TRBD2. CDR1 and CDR2 from the germline V gene are KGHDR and SFDVKD. The CDR3 extends over 12 amino acids. V was clipped by 9 bases and J by 3 bases; unmatched bases: 4. CDR3 region: CATGGVGYEQYF. The DNA of the CDR3 is TGTGCCACCGGGGGGGTCGGCTACGAGCAGTACTTC.

V gene TRBV23-1 combines with J gene TRBJ2-5; D is perhaps TRBD1 (5 bases). TRBV23-1 is recorded as an ORF, its role being uncertain. CDR3 length equals 13 residues. V lost 11 bases to trimming and J lost 2 bases, with 15 bases between them. The CDR3 sequence is CAGETVAQETQYF. The CDR3 coding sequence is TGCGCCGGTGAGACAGTCGCGCAAGAGACCCAGTACTTC.

This chain uses TRBV4-1 with TRBJ2-2; a possible D gene is TRBD2 (6 bases). The CDR3 runs to 14 residues. Trimming removed 5 bases from V and 9 bases from J, with 16 bases in between. Germline V gene lookup returns CDR1 MGHRA and CDR2 YSYEKL. CDR3 sequence (DNA): TGCGCCAGCAGCAAAATAAGCGGAGGGCGGGAGCTGTTTTTT. Translating it yields CASSKISGGRELFF.